The sequence of this TCR beta chain was determined in a study of CD8+CD57+ T cells in acquired aplastic anemia. V was cut by 8 bases and J by 4 bases, with 17 bases left in between. Germline lookup yields CDR1 SNHLY and CDR2 FYNNEI. The CDR3 covers 14 residues. TCR beta VDJ and CDR3 profiles were obtained from a genomic DNA template. Each CDR3 protein is one row after TCRdb ran MiXCR on the reads. The data show over 150,000 distinct CDR3 sequences, roughly 65% seen once. Selection for sequencing was limited to patients who had shown CD8+CD57+ cell expansion by flow cytometry. This chain connects TRBV2 to TRBJ1-2; D is ambiguous. The sample consisted of sorted CD4+, CD8+, or CD8+CD57+ T cells (not recorded which) from PBMCs. This receptor was obtained from a human donor with aplastic anemia. The CDR3 loop reads CASSPPGSFYGYTF. The CDR3, as DNA: TGTGCCAGCTCCCCGCCAGGTTCCTTCTATGGCTACACCTTC.